Each of the 5 T cell receptor beta chains below was sequenced from the same sample in a study of siplizumab effects on memory and regulatory T cells. Sequencing was performed with immunoSEQ multiplex PCR; in TCRdb, only in-frame clones are kept and a portion is missing. The sample has 100,000 or so clones; approximately 90% are singletons. Sequencing was done on a sample of Tregs sorted from blood. The receptor source for this set is a human donor in good health.

This clone was observed a single time. J is TRBJ2-3 and V is TRBV7-9; the match to TRBD2 covers 12 bases. V gave up 1 base and J gave up 4 bases; unmatched junction bases: 3. This CDR3 region has 16 residues. Germline V CDR1 and CDR2: SEHNR, FQNEAQ (reference sequence). The CDR3 sequence: CASSLGLAGVADTQYF. The CDR3 DNA is TGTGCCAGCAGCTTAGGACTAGCGGGAGTTGCAGATACGCAGTATTTT.

This clone was detected only a few times. The rearrangement joins TRBV15 to TRBJ2-5; the D is unclear. The length of the CDR3 is 12 residues. V shed 5 bases and J shed 7 bases, with 11 bases lying between them. CDR1 is LNHNV and CDR2 is YYDKDF in the germline V gene (reference sequence). The CDR3 spells CATSGLRGTQYF. Written as DNA, the CDR3 is TGTGCCACCAGCGGCCTGCGTGGGACCCAGTACTTC.

This chain connects TRBV7-6 to TRBJ2-7; D is perhaps TRBD2 (5 bases). V gave up 5 bases and J gave up 6 bases, with 11 bases separating them. The CDR3 has 12 residues. Germline V lookup: CDR1 SGHVS, CDR2 FNYEAQ. The CDR3 region has the DNA TGTGCCAGCAGCCCTCGAAGCGGCGAGCAGTACTTC. It is translated as CASSPRSGEQYF.

The V and J genes are TRBV5-1 and TRBJ2-7; perhaps D is TRBD1 or TRBD2 (5 bases each). Trimming took off 2 bases at V and 2 bases at J, with 14 bases between the two ends. The CDR3 loop spans 15 amino acids. Looked up from germline, CDR1 is SGHRS and CDR2 is YFSETQ. The CDR3 reads CASSLQRDVAYEQYF. CDR3 in DNA: TGCGCCAGCAGCTTACAGAGGGACGTGGCCTACGAGCAGTACTTC.

CDR3 DNA sequence: TGTGCCAGCAGCTTGGCTAGCGGGAGCTATGAGCAGTTCTTC. Translating gives CASSLASGSYEQFF. This chain joins TRBV5-4 and TRBJ2-1, with 10 positions matching TRBD2. The CDR3 sequence is 14 residues long. V lost 0 bases to trimming and J lost 8 bases; unmatched junction nucleotides: 2. The germline CDR1 and CDR2 sequences are SGHNT and YYREEE (reference sequence). Filled out from reference TRBV5-4 and TRBJ2-1, the complete variable domain reads ETGVTQSPTHLIKTRGQQVTLRCSSQSGHNTVSWYQQALGQGPQFIFQYYREEENGRGNFPPRFSGLQFPNYSSELNVNALELDDSALYLCASSLASGSYEQFFGPGTRLTVL.